This paragraph reports one T cell receptor beta chain. Its matching antigen is unknown. The hyperthyroidism patients had all been newly diagnosed, and their disease duration was under 2 months. Their ages ranged from 18 to 65 years. Diagnosis rested on symptoms, serum thyroxine and TRAb, thyroid ultrasound, and orbital computed tomography. First hyperthyroidism diagnosis is when the blood sample was obtained, before any ophthalmopathy symptoms. With 3 bases removed from V and 8 bases from J, the gap between germline ends came to 13 bases. The CDR3 spans 13 residues. In germline, CDR1 is DFQATT, CDR2 SNEGSKA (reference sequence). Amplification of TCR beta CDR3 regions was performed using RNA transcripts as template. First-round RT-PCR targeting the TCR CDR3 was performed with the HTBI primer set. TCRdb itself ran the multiplex PCR reads through MiXCR, one entry per CDR3 protein. The sample lists about 720,000 distinct CDR3 sequences, under 20% seen once, with roughly 17% in the top ten.

These data belong to a study of T cells in Graves' hyperthyroidism and ophthalmopathy. The study, taken as a whole, reports: The majority of expanded thyroid clonotypes above 0.001 also appeared in blood.

The sequenced sample consisted of blood. The TCR sequence derives from a woman in her forties or fifties with Graves' hyperthyroidism that later progressed to Graves' ophthalmopathy. This sequence joins TRBV20-1 and TRBJ2-2; D might be TRBD1 (5 bases). DNA of the CDR3: TGCAGTGCTAGCACGACAGTCTTAGGGGAGCTGTTTTTT. The encoded protein is CSASTTVLGELFF.